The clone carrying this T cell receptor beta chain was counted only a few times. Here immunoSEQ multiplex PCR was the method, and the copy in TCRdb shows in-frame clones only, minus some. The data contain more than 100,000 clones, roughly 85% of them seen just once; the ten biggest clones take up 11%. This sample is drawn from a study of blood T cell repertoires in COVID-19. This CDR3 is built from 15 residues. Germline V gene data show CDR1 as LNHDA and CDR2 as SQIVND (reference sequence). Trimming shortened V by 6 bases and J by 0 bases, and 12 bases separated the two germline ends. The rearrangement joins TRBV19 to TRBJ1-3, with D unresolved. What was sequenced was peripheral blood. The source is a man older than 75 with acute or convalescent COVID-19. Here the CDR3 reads CASRYGISSGNTIYF. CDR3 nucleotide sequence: TGTGCCAGTAGGTACGGTATTAGCTCTGGAAACACCATATATTTT. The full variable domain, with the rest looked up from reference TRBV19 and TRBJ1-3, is DGGITQSPKYLFRKEGQNVTLSCEQNLNHDAMYWYRQDPGQGLRLIYYSQIVNDFQKGDIAEGYSVSREKKESFPLTVTSAQKNPTAFYLCASRYGISSGNTIYFGEGSWLTVV.